This TCR beta chain emerged from a study of T cell responses to AZD1222 COVID-19 vaccine. On this clone itself: Its antigen is not identified.

The CDR3 covers 16 residues. CDR1 and CDR2 (germline): SGHAT, FQNNGV. With V trimmed by 3 bases and J by 1 base, 5 bases remained unmatched. Study-wide points: Possibly, clonal diversity was underestimated; donors were largely white British and included more females. Per reports, nearly half of all spike-specific TCRs target regions that are unmutated in variants.

Method: immunoSEQ multiplex PCR; TCRdb's copy keeps in-frame clones and lacks some. The sample includes roughly 150,000 clones, roughly 88% of them seen just once. The sequence was obtained from an adult in good health. The chain couples TRBV11-2 to TRBJ2-2; 7 bases align to TRBD2. The material was peripheral blood, obtained on day 0 of AZD1222 vaccination. The chain's CDR3 is CASSFSSGGNTGELFF. CDR3 bases: TGTGCCAGCAGCTTTTCTAGCGGAGGGAACACCGGGGAGCTGTTTTTT.